These T cell receptor beta chains were read from a single sample in a study of CD8 T cells in ankylosing spondylitis. A single record per CDR3 protein comes from TCRdb applying MiXCR to the 5' RACE reads. This table has around 220,000 distinct CDR3 sequences, over 9.5% appearing once. The sequenced sample was blood, either unsorted or a sorted T cell fraction (not recorded which). The receptors originated from a male donor with ankylosing spondylitis or in good health (not recorded which). CDR3s include the opening cysteine and the closing phenylalanine or tryptophan. A D gene is named only where the DNA matches it firmly. Not every row has a clone size; where given, it reads once, few, many or a size class.

j_gene,d_gene,abundance,v_gene,CDR3nt,CDR3aa
TRBJ2-3,NA,many,TRBV29-1,TGCAGCGTTGAGCCAGGGGATACGCAGTATTTT,CSVEPGDTQYF
TRBJ2-1,TRBD1,NA,TRBV6-2/TRBV6-3,TGTGCCAGCAGTTGGCCGGGACAGTCATCCTACAATGAGCAGTTCTTC,CASSWPGQSSYNEQFF
TRBJ2-5,NA,many,TRBV2,TGTGCCAGCAATATAGTAGGGGAGACCCAGTACTTC,CASNIVGETQYF
TRBJ2-3,NA,many,TRBV5-1,TGTGCCAGCAGTCTGGACGGCGCTAGCACAGATACGCAGTATTTT,CASSLDGASTDTQYF
TRBJ2-2,TRBD1,NA,TRBV9,TGTGCCAGCAGCAACCAACCGGGACAGGGGAATACCGGGGAGCTGTTTTTT,CASSNQPGQGNTGELFF
TRBJ1-2,NA,many,TRBV28,TGTGCCAGCAGTCCCTCGGGGGCGGGCTATGGCTACACCTTC,CASSPSGAGYGYTF
TRBJ1-5,NA,many,TRBV12-3/TRBV12-4,TGTGCCAGCAGTTTTATTCTGGGGACGGCGAGCAATCAGCCCCAGCATTTT,CASSFILGTASNQPQHF
TRBJ1-2,NA,many,TRBV12-3/TRBV12-4,TGTGCCAGCAGTTTAGCGGGCTACACCTTC,CASSLAGYTF
TRBJ1-2,NA,few,TRBV7-3,TGTGCCAGCAGCCGGGGGAATAACTATGGCTACACCTTC,CASSRGNNYGYTF
TRBJ2-1,TRBD2,many,TRBV5-6,TGTGCCAGCAGGTACGGGACTAGCGGGGTGAACTACAATGAGCAGTTCTTC,CASRYGTSGVNYNEQFF
TRBJ2-1,NA,many,TRBV28,TGTGCCAGCGGAGATGTGACAGTCTCCTACAATGAGCAGTTCTTC,CASGDVTVSYNEQFF
TRBJ2-5,NA,many,TRBV20-1,TGCAGTGCTAGAAGTCGGGGCGGGGAGACCCAGTACTTC,CSARSRGGETQYF
TRBJ1-5,TRBD1,NA,TRBV10-3,TGTGCCATCAGTGATGACAGGGGAGGGAGCAATCAGCCCCAGCATTTT,CAISDDRGGSNQPQHF
TRBJ1-6,NA,many,TRBV12-3/TRBV12-4,TGTGCCAGCACGGGAAAGGGTAATTCACCCCTCCACTTT,CASTGKGNSPLHF
TRBJ1-3,NA,few,TRBV12-3/TRBV12-4,TGTGCCAGCAGTTTCGACTCCGGCTCTGGAAACACCATATATTTT,CASSFDSGSGNTIYF
TRBJ1-6,NA,few,TRBV9,TGTGCCAGCAGCGGAGAGGTAGACCCGAGGGCACCCCTCCACTTT,CASSGEVDPRAPLHF
TRBJ2-2,TRBD2,many,TRBV24-1,TGTGCCACCAGTGATTTGCTCGTCGGGGGGGGCACCGGGGAGCTGTTTTTT,CATSDLLVGGGTGELFF
TRBJ2-7,NA,many,TRBV12-3/TRBV12-4,TGTGCCAGCAGGGGTTTCCTCTACGAGCAGTACTTC,CASRGFLYEQYF
TRBJ2-5,TRBD2,many,TRBV12-3/TRBV12-4,TGTGCCAGCAGTAGCGACCGGGGGGGGCGAGAGACCCAGTACTTC,CASSSDRGGRETQYF
TRBJ2-1,TRBD2,NA,TRBV29-1,TGCAGCGTTCACTCGGGGACTAGCGGTGAGCAGTTCTTC,CSVHSGTSGEQFF
TRBJ2-2,NA,many,TRBV6-7,TGTGCCAGCAGCCCCCCTCGGGTTTGCACCGGGGAGCTGTTTTTT,CASSPPRVCTGELFF
TRBJ2-1,TRBD1,many,TRBV5-1,TGCGCCAGCAGCCCACAGGGGGTGACGAGCTCCTACAATGAGCAGTTCTTC,CASSPQGVTSSYNEQFF
TRBJ2-2,NA,many,TRBV29-1,TGCAGCGTTGAGACGGTAAACACCGGGGAGCTGTTTTTT,CSVETVNTGELFF
TRBJ2-7,TRBD1,few,TRBV7-9,TGTGCCAGCAGCTTATCAGGGGGCCCTTGGCTTTACGAGCAGTACTTC,CASSLSGGPWLYEQYF
TRBJ2-1,NA,NA,TRBV2,TGTGCCAGCTGTTCCGAGTACTTTCCGAGAGGGGGCTCCTACAATGAGCAGTTCTTC,CASCSEYFPRGGSYNEQFF
TRBJ1-5,TRBD1,NA,TRBV19,TGTGCCAGTAGTATCGGGACAGCTAGCAATCAGCCCCAGCATTTT,CASSIGTASNQPQHF
TRBJ1-2,NA,few,TRBV5-1,TGCGCCAGCAGCTTGTTCAGCCAGGGTGCTAACTATGGCTACACCTTC,CASSLFSQGANYGYTF
TRBJ2-7,TRBD2,many,TRBV4-2,TGTGCCAGCAGCCATCCCGGGACTAGCGGGGACTACGAGCAGTACTTC,CASSHPGTSGDYEQYF
TRBJ2-7,NA,NA,TRBV12-3/TRBV12-4,NA,CASSFGFGQGTMKYF
TRBJ2-7,NA,many,TRBV20-1,TGCAGTGCTAGAGGGGAATCCGAGCAGTACTTC,CSARGESEQYF
TRBJ2-7,NA,many,TRBV6-6,TGTGCCAGCACCGAGACGGGGGTTAACGAGCAGTACTTC,CASTETGVNEQYF
TRBJ2-1,TRBD2,NA,TRBV20-1,TGCAGTTCCAGGGGGGGAGCGGGGGGTACATACAATGAGCAGTTCTTC,CSSRGGAGGTYNEQFF
TRBJ2-7,TRBD2,many,TRBV11-2,TGTGCCAGCAGCTTACCCATTCTAGCGGGGGGGAGCTCCTACGAGCAGTACTTC,CASSLPILAGGSSYEQYF
TRBJ2-3,TRBD2,many,TRBV3-1,TGTGCCAGCAGCCGGACTAGCGGGGGACCCACAGATACGCAGTATTTT,CASSRTSGGPTDTQYF
TRBJ2-1,NA,many,TRBV27,TGTGCCAGCAGTTTATCGATCGGCAATGAGCAGTTCTTC,CASSLSIGNEQFF
TRBJ2-7,NA,many,TRBV5-6,TGTGCCAGCAGCCACAGGCGGTACGAGCAGTACTTC,CASSHRRYEQYF
TRBJ2-5,NA,many,TRBV7-9,TGTGCCAGCAGCTTAGCGGCCTCCCGAGAGACCCAGTACTTC,CASSLAASRETQYF
TRBJ1-1,NA,many,TRBV4-2,TGTGCCAGCAGCCAACCACTCGGGAACACTGAAGCTTTCTTT,CASSQPLGNTEAFF
TRBJ2-7,NA,many,TRBV18,TGTGCCAGCTCACCGACGCGGACAGAAGAGCAGTACTTC,CASSPTRTEEQYF
TRBJ1-2,NA,few,TRBV7-2,TGTGCCAGCAGCCCTCTCCCTCTACAGGGAGACTATGGCTACACCTTC,CASSPLPLQGDYGYTF